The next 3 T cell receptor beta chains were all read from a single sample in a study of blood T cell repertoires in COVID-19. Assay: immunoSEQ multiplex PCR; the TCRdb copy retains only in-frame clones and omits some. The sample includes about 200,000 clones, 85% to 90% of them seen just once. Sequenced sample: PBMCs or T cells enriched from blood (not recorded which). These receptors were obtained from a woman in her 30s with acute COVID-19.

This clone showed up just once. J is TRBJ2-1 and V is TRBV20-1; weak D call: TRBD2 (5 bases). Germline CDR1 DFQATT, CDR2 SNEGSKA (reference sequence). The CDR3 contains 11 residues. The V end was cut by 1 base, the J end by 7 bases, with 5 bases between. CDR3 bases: TGCAGTGCTAGAGGAGGGAATGAGCAGTTCTTC. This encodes CSARGGNEQFF.

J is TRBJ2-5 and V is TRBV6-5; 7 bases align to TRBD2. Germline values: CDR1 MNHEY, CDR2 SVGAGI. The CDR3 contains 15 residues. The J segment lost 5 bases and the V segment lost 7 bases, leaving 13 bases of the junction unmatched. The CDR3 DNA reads TGTGCCAGCATCGAATGGGGAGGGCTGGGGGAGACCCAGTACTTC. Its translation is CASIEWGGLGETQYF.

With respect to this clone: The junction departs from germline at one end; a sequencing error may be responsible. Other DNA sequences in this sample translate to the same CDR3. In nucleotides, the CDR3 is TGTGCCACCCAAGGACAGTTAAACACTGGGGAGCTGTTTTTT. Its translation is CATQGQLNTGELFF. The chain links TRBV2 to TRBJ2-2, with a weak D call TRBD1 (6 bases). The V gene's germline CDR1 is SNHLY and CDR2 FYNNEI. The CDR3 length is 14 residues.